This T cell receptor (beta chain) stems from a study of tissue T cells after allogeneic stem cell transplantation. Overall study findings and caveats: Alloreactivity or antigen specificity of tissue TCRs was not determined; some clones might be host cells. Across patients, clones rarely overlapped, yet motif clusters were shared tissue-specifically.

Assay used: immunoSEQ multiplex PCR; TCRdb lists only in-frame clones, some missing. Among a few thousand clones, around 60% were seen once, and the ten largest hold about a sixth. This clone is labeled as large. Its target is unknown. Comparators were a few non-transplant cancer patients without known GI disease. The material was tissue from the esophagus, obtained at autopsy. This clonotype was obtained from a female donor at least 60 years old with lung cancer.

The CDR3 DNA follows: TGTGCCAGCAGCGGACTGGTCACTACCCAGTACTTC. It codes for CASSGLVTTQYF. The V call is TRBV7-9, the J call TRBJ2-5; the D gene is possibly TRBD2 (5 bases). Per germline, CDR1 SEHNR and CDR2 FQNEAQ (reference sequence). CDR3 length: 12 residues. Between the trimmed V and J ends, which lost 5 bases and 8 bases, there was a span of 12 bases.